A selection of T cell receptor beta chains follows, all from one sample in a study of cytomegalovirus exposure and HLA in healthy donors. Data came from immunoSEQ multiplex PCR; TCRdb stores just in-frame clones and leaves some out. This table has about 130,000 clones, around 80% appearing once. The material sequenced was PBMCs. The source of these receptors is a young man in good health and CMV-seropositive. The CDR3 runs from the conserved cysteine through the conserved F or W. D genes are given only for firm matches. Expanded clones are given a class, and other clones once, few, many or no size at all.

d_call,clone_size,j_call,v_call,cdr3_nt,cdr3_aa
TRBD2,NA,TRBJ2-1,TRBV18,TGTGCCAGCTCACCTAGGAGGGGACTAGCGGGAGGGCCGGATGAGCAGTTCTTC,CASSPRRGLAGGPDEQFF
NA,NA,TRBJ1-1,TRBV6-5,TGTGCCAGCAGTTACTCGCGCAGGACGAGGGACACTGAAGCTTTCTTT,CASSYSRRTRDTEAFF
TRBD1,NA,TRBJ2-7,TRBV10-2,TGCGCCAGCAGTGCGGGACAGGGCTACGAGCAGTACTTC,CASSAGQGYEQYF
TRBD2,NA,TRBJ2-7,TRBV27,TGTGCCAGCAGCTTAAGACTAGCGGCCTACGAGCAGTACTTC,CASSLRLAAYEQYF
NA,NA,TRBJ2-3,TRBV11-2,TGTGCCAGCAGCTTAGGACAGAGCACAGATACGCAGTATTTT,CASSLGQSTDTQYF
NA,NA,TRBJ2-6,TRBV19,TGTGCCAGTAGTATAAAGTACAGCCCTCTCTCTGGGGCCAACGTCCTGACTTTC,CASSIKYSPLSGANVLTF
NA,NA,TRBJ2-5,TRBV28,TGTGCCAGCAGGCTCCCTACGGGAAGTGTGGAGACCCAGTACTTC,CASRLPTGSVETQYF
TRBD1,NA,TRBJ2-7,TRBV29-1,TGCAGCGTTGGGACAGGGAGTGACGAGCAGTACTTC,CSVGTGSDEQYF
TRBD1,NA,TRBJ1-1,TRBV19,TGTGCCAGCCGGGACAGCGACATGAACACTGAAGCTTTCTTT,CASRDSDMNTEAFF
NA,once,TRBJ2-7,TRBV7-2,TGTGCCAGCAGCTTAGTAGTCCCCTCCTACGAGCAGTACTTC,CASSLVVPSYEQYF
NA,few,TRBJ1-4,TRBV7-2,TGTGCCAGCAGCTTAGACAGGCCCCTAACTAATGAAAAACTGTTTTTT,CASSLDRPLTNEKLFF
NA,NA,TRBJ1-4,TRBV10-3,TGTGCCATCAGAAAGGGAGTGTTTGGTGAAAAACTGTTTTTT,CAIRKGVFGEKLFF
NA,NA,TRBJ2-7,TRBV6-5,TGTGCCAGCAGTCCAGGGCGGGGAGTCTCCTACGAGCAGTACTTC,CASSPGRGVSYEQYF
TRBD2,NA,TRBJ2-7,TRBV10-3,TGTGCCATCAGCTTCCTCAAGCGGGGTGGGGATGAAGTTGCCTACGAGCAGTACTTC,CAISFLKRGGDEVAYEQYF
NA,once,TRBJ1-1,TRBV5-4,TGTGCCAGCAGCTTAATGACCGGGAGGGACACTGAAGCTTTCTTT,CASSLMTGRDTEAFF
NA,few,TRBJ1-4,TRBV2,TGTGCCAGCATAACAGGGTCGACTAATGAAAAACTGTTTTTT,CASITGSTNEKLFF
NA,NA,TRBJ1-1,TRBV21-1,TGTGCCAGCAGCAAAGCGCTTTCGGGGAACACTGAAGCTTTCTTT,CASSKALSGNTEAFF
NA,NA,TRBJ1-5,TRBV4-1,TGCGCCAGCAGCCTAACTACCCTTAATCAGCCCCAGCATTTT,CASSLTTLNQPQHF
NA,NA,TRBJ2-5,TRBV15,TGTGCCACCAGCAGGGGAGTTCCGGAGACCCAGTACTTC,CATSRGVPETQYF
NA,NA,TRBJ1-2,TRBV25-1,TGTGCCAGCAGTGAAGCTGGGGAGATCTATGGCTACACCTTC,CASSEAGEIYGYTF
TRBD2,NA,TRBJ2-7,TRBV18,TGTGCCAGCTCACCAGGGAGCGGGAGGGTTTACGAGCAGTACTTC,CASSPGSGRVYEQYF
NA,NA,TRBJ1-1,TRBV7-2,TGTGCCAGCAGCTTAAACCCCACAGGGCTGAACACTGAAGCTTTCTTT,CASSLNPTGLNTEAFF
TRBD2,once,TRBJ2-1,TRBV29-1,TGCAGCGTTCGGCGCTATACTAGCGGGGAAAGCTCCTACAATGAGCAGTTCTTC,CSVRRYTSGESSYNEQFF
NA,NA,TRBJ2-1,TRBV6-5,TGTGCCAGCAGTTACGACAGGTGGGGGTCCAATGAGCAGTTCTTC,CASSYDRWGSNEQFF
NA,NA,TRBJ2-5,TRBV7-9,TGTGCCAGCAGCTTAGTCGGGGGAGCGGAGACCCAGTACTTC,CASSLVGGAETQYF